These 28 T cell receptor beta chains came from one sample sequenced in a study of cytomegalovirus exposure and HLA in healthy donors. It was with 60 Vbeta and 13 Jbeta primers that the PCR ran. The assay was immunoSEQ multiplex PCR, and TCRdb's table has in-frame clones only and misses some. The sample includes over 130,000 clones, roughly 80% of them seen just once. Specimen: PBMCs. The receptors derive from a female donor in good health and CMV-seronegative.

V and J are TRBV6-4 and TRBJ2-1; the match to TRBD2 covers 13 bases. Germline lookup yields CDR1 MRHNA and CDR2 SNTAGT. The CDR3 loop spans 14 amino acids. J was trimmed by 7 bases and V by 10 bases; bases with no gene match: 7. In DNA form, the CDR3 reads TGTGCCAACACCGGACTAGCGGGAGTTAATGAGCAGTTCTTC. It translates to CANTGLAGVNEQFF.

J is TRBJ2-1 and V is TRBV7-6; TRBD2 matches at 7 bases. Germline V CDR1 and CDR2: SGHVS, FNYEAQ. The CDR3 is made up of 15 amino acids. V shed 0 bases, J shed 7 bases, and the junction held 6 bases outside the gene matches. The CDR3: CASSLAGGPGNEQFF. CDR3 nucleotide sequence: TGTGCCAGCAGCTTAGCGGGAGGGCCGGGGAATGAGCAGTTCTTC.

The rearrangement joins TRBV6-1 to TRBJ1-2, with D possibly TRBD1 on 6 matching bases. Trimming left V 2 bases short and J 8 bases short, with 12 bases between. The CDR3 is 13 amino acids. Looked up from germline, CDR1 is MNHNS and CDR2 is SASEGT. CDR3 sequence reads: CASSETQGIGYTF. The CDR3 DNA is TGTGCCAGCAGTGAAACACAGGGCATCGGCTACACCTTC.

The gene calls are TRBV6-6 and TRBJ1-4; a possible D gene is TRBD1 (6 bases). The CDR3 has 15 amino acids. CDR1 is MNHNY, CDR2 SVGAGI, per germline (reference sequence). Trimming pared 5 bases from V and 4 bases from J, leaving 14 bases between. The CDR3 reads CASSGRGGLNEKLFF. DNA of the CDR3: TGTGCCAGCAGTGGAAGGGGGGGGCTTAATGAAAAACTGTTTTTT.

This clone occurred a few times. The rearrangement joins TRBV7-7 to TRBJ2-7; D is unclear. The CDR3 consists of 13 residues. From germline, CDR1 is SSHAT and CDR2 FNYEAQ (reference sequence). The germline V and J ends were trimmed by 1 base and 1 base, with 5 bases remaining between them. The CDR3 loop is CASSLERSYEQYF. CDR3 nucleotides: TGTGCCAGCAGCTTAGAACGGTCCTACGAGCAGTACTTC.

This rearrangement joins TRBV5-1 to TRBJ1-4; 7 bases are a match to TRBD1. V trimming: 4 bases; J trimming: 5 bases; junction bases outside the gene matches: 11. In germline, CDR1 is SGHRS, CDR2 YFSETQ. This CDR3 is 16 amino acids long. CDR3 DNA sequence: TGCGCCAGCAGCGTGGGAAAGGGACAGCTAAATGAAAAACTGTTTTTT. Protein sequence: CASSVGKGQLNEKLFF.

This chain joins TRBV6-5 and TRBJ2-2; D is ambiguous. Germline CDR1 and CDR2: MNHEY and SVGAGI. V lost 6 bases to trimming and J lost 2 bases, with 7 bases between them. The CDR3 contains 13 residues. In DNA, the CDR3 is TGTGCCAGCAGGCAGGCAAACACCGGGGAGCTGTTTTTT. Translated: CASRQANTGELFF.

The V call is TRBV6-1, the J call TRBJ2-5; TRBD2 aligns across 8 bases. The CDR3 contains 13 residues. Germline trimming cut 7 bases from V and 3 bases from J; bases unmatched to any gene: 4. Germline V lookup: CDR1 MNHNS, CDR2 SASEGT. The CDR3 is CASTLRGEETQYF. CDR3 nucleotide sequence: TGTGCCAGCACCCTGCGGGGGGAAGAGACCCAGTACTTC.

The chain is built from TRBV6-5 and TRBJ2-7, with a possible D match to TRBD1 (5 bases). This CDR3 comprises 14 residues. Trimming shortened V by 6 bases and J by 0 bases, and 12 bases separated the two germline ends. Germline loops: CDR1 MNHEY, CDR2 SVGAGI. For the CDR3, the DNA is TGTGCCAGCAGATCTCGAGACAGCTCCTACGAGCAGTACTTC. It codes for CASRSRDSSYEQYF.

The chain combines TRBV29-1 with TRBJ2-7, with 7 bases that match TRBD1. There are 12 residues in the CDR3. Trimming cost V 8 bases and J 2 bases; bases outside gene matches: 6. CDR1 and CDR2 from the germline V gene are SQVTM and ANQGSEA. The CDR3 DNA reads TGCAGCTTTCGACAGGGAACCTACGAGCAGTACTTC. Its translation: CSFRQGTYEQYF.

The CDR3 DNA is TGCAGCGTTCATGAGGTGGTCGCTTTCTTT. Residues: CSVHEVVAFF. The chain links TRBV29-1 to TRBJ1-1, with D unresolved. The CDR3 is 10 amino acids. V was trimmed by 5 bases and J by 11 bases, leaving 12 bases between them. Looked up from germline, CDR1 is SQVTM and CDR2 is ANQGSEA.

Concerning this clone: Other DNA sequences from this sample encode an identical CDR3 as well. The chain recombines TRBV10-2 with TRBJ1-1; D remains ambiguous. The CDR3 consists of 11 residues. Trimming left V 6 bases short and J 1 base short, with 3 bases between. Germline CDR1 and CDR2: WSHSY and SAAADI. The chain's CDR3 is CASSQNTEAFF. CDR3 DNA sequence: TGCGCCAGCAGCCAGAACACTGAAGCTTTCTTT.

The chain employs TRBV28 and TRBJ2-3, with 8 bases aligning to TRBD1. The CDR3 has 14 amino acids. Germline V gene sequence: CDR1 MDHEN, CDR2 SYDVKM. V was pared by 5 bases and J by 3 bases, with 4 bases of the junction left unmatched. The CDR3 DNA sequence: TGTGCCAGCAGTAGTGGACAGGGTACAGATACGCAGTATTTT. Residues: CASSSGQGTDTQYF. The variable domain in full, with the rest retrieved from reference TRBV28 and TRBJ2-3, is DVKVTQSSRYLVKRTGEKVFLECVQDMDHENMFWYRQDPGLGLRLIYFSYDVKMKEKGDIPEGYSVSREKKERFSLILESASTNQTSMYLCASSSGQGTDTQYFGPGTRLTVL.

This rearrangement joins TRBV2 to TRBJ2-5, with 10 positions matching TRBD2. The CDR3 consists of 15 residues. Losses at the gene ends were 5 bases for V and 1 base for J; bases not matched to a gene: 4. Germline-derived CDR1 and CDR2 are SNHLY and FYNNEI. CDR3 coding DNA: TGTGCCAGCAGTCCTAGCGGGAGTTCCCAAGAGACCCAGTACTTC. Translating gives CASSPSGSSQETQYF.

V is TRBV4-2 and J is TRBJ2-5, with 14 bases fitting TRBD2. The CDR3 contains 17 residues. Germline values: CDR1 LGHNA, CDR2 YNFKEQ. Unmatched junction bases numbered 9, after V lost 4 bases and J lost 5 bases. The CDR3 protein is CASSLITGTSGSETQYF. As DNA, the CDR3 is TGTGCCAGCAGCCTCATAACCGGGACTAGCGGGAGTGAGACCCAGTACTTC.

The V call is TRBV23-1, the J call TRBJ2-3; no reliable D call. TRBV23-1 is noted as an ORF with a role that remains uncertain. There are 13 residues in the CDR3. V was pared by 3 bases and J by 2 bases, with 6 bases between. CDR3 loop: CASSHTYTDTQYF. The CDR3 DNA is TGCGCCAGCAGTCATACCTACACAGATACGCAGTATTTT.

The sample holds one count of this clone. The chain uses TRBV10-3 and TRBJ1-1; no clear D. Trimming removed 0 bases at V and 1 base at J, with 12 bases between. CDR1 and CDR2 from the germline V gene are ENHRY and SYGVKD. CDR3 length: 16 residues. The CDR3 spells CAISESAYVWNTEAFF. The CDR3 DNA is TGTGCCATCAGTGAGTCGGCTTATGTATGGAACACTGAAGCTTTCTTT.

The gene calls are TRBV7-9 and TRBJ1-4; 8 bases agree with TRBD1. Germline V gene data show CDR1 as SEHNR and CDR2 as FQNEAQ (reference sequence). Germline trimming cut 8 bases from V and 8 bases from J; bases unmatched to any gene: 13. The CDR3 consists of 15 residues. The CDR3 loop reads CASEDRGQVPEKLFF. The DNA of the CDR3 is TGTGCCAGCGAGGACCGGGGACAGGTTCCCGAAAAACTGTTTTTT.

The chain uses TRBV6-5 and TRBJ2-2, with 9 bases matching TRBD1. The CDR3 extends over 14 amino acids. CDR1 and CDR2 (germline): MNHEY, SVGAGI. Trimming took 6 bases from V and 4 from J; bases not matched to a gene: 3. The CDR3 nucleotides are TGTGCCAGCAGACGGGACAGGGTCACCGGGGAGCTGTTTTTT. It translates to CASRRDRVTGELFF.

The rearrangement uses TRBV15 and TRBJ1-5; D is possibly TRBD1 (6 bases). In germline, CDR1 is LNHNV, CDR2 YYDKDF (reference sequence). Trimming stripped 0 bases from V and 5 bases from J, with 17 bases between. The CDR3 covers 17 residues. The CDR3 loop is CATSRDWGGGSHQPQHF. DNA for the CDR3: TGTGCCACCAGCAGAGATTGGGGAGGGGGTAGTCATCAGCCCCAGCATTTT. Based on the CDR3 plus reference TRBV15 and TRBJ1-5, the full variable domain is DAMVIQNPRYQVTQFGKPVTLSCSQTLNHNVMYWYQQKSSQAPKLLFHYYDKDFNNEADTPDNFQSRRPNTSFCFLDIRSPGLGDTAMYLCATSRDWGGGSHQPQHFGDGTRLSIL.

The chain uses TRBV13 and TRBJ2-2; TRBD1 agrees at 9 bases. This CDR3 has 16 residues. Germline loops: CDR1 PRHDT, CDR2 FYEKMQ (reference sequence). Trimming removed 5 bases from V and 7 bases from J; junction bases left unmatched: 11. In nucleotides, the CDR3 is TGTGCCAGCAGCGCGGACAGGGGCGGTGGGATCGGGGAGCTGTTTTTT. Protein sequence: CASSADRGGGIGELFF.

The rearrangement uses TRBV18 and TRBJ2-7; TRBD1 agrees at 8 bases. The ends lost 5 bases at V and 1 base at J; junction bases unmatched: 13. Germline V CDR1 and CDR2: KGHSH, LQKENI. This CDR3 contains 17 residues. CDR3 sequence: CASSTGRTGPYSYEQYF. CDR3 DNA: TGTGCCAGCTCAACGGGAAGGACAGGGCCGTATTCCTACGAGCAGTACTTC.

The rearrangement joins TRBV28 to TRBJ2-3, with D hard to call. Germline lookup yields CDR1 MDHEN and CDR2 SYDVKM. This CDR3 is 13 amino acids long. Trimming pared 2 bases from V and 4 bases from J, leaving 7 bases between. CDR3 DNA: TGTGCCAGCAGTTTACCAACATCAGATACGCAGTATTTT. Protein sequence: CASSLPTSDTQYF.

The rearrangement links TRBV20-1 to TRBJ2-1, with D perhaps matching TRBD2 (6 bases). The germline V and J ends were trimmed by 6 bases and 6 bases, with 9 bases remaining between them. This CDR3 has 11 residues. Germline CDR1 is DFQATT and CDR2 is SNEGSKA (reference sequence). The DNA for the CDR3 is TGCAGTGCCGGGGGACTCAATGAGCAGTTCTTC. Translated, it gives CSAGGLNEQFF.

The chain couples TRBV5-1 to TRBJ2-7; 7 nucleotides line up with TRBD1. CDR3 length equals 15 residues. J lost 3 bases, V lost 4 bases, and 10 bases had no gene match. Germline values: CDR1 SGHRS, CDR2 YFSETQ. The CDR3 nucleotides are TGCGCCAGCAGCCAAAAAGGGACAGCTGACTACGAGCAGTACTTC. This translates into CASSQKGTADYEQYF. The whole variable domain, remainder taken from reference TRBV5-1 and TRBJ2-7, is KAGVTQTPRYLIKTRGQQVTLSCSPISGHRSVSWYQQTPGQGLQFLFEYFSETQRNKGNFPGRFSGRQFSNSRSEMNVSTLELGDSALYLCASSQKGTADYEQYFGPGTRLTVT.

CDR3 sequence: CASRQGKNEKLFF. The DNA of the CDR3 is TGTGCCAGCCGACAGGGGAAAAATGAAAAACTGTTTTTT. V and J are TRBV6-1 and TRBJ1-4; 8 bases are shared with TRBD1. Germline loops: CDR1 MNHNS, CDR2 SASEGT. Unmatched junction bases numbered 4, after V lost 8 bases and J lost 5 bases. The CDR3 is 13 amino acids.

CDR3 protein: CASSLGWGATNEKLFF. In nucleotides, the CDR3 is TGTGCCAGCAGTTTGGGTTGGGGGGCAACTAATGAAAAACTGTTTTTT. This chain links TRBV28 with TRBJ1-4; possible D gene TRBD1, 5 bases. V was shortened by 3 bases and J by 0 bases, with 11 bases between the two germline ends. This CDR3 is 16 amino acids long. CDR1 is MDHEN, CDR2 SYDVKM, per germline.

The chain carries TRBV28 and TRBJ2-5; a weak D match, TRBD1 (5 bases). Germline V lookup: CDR1 MDHEN, CDR2 SYDVKM. The CDR3 has 15 residues. Between the trimmed V and J ends, which lost 5 bases and 1 base, there was a span of 14 bases. CDR3 coding DNA: TGTGCCAGCAGTCTTGGGCAAGGGGTCCAAGAGACCCAGTACTTC. Translating it yields CASSLGQGVQETQYF.